Described below is a single T cell receptor (beta chain) sequence and its context. Its antigen is not known. The germline gives CDR1 KGHSH, CDR2 LQKENI. V was cut by 6 bases and J by 2 bases, with 19 bases left in between. This CDR3 has 16 amino acids. Assay used: immunoSEQ multiplex PCR; TCRdb lists only in-frame clones, some missing. The sample records about 2 million clones, 85% to 95% being singletons. This sample stems from a study of shared clonotypes between healthy human individuals. Study context: CD8 memory received one plate per donor, CD8 naive two, CD4 memory three and CD4 naive three. General study findings and limits: Few donors restricted represented genetic and exposure-history diversity. Inspection by rarefaction showed sorted-subset sequencing to be incomplete despite large depth. The authors sampled blood alone, and tissue repertoires likely differ.

This TCR was sampled from a man between 18 and 29 years old in good health. The rearrangement joins TRBV18 to TRBJ1-1; a weak D match, TRBD1 (5 bases). Sequenced sample: naive CD4+ T cells sorted from blood. Regarding subset: CD45RA+ positively selected. The CDR3 DNA is TGTGCCAGCTCCATCACCGGGGGGTCGAGTAACACTGAAGCTTTCTTT. Translation gives CASSITGGSSNTEAFF.